This is a list of T cell receptor beta chains from one sample in a study of blood T cell repertoires in COVID-19. Generated by immunoSEQ multiplex PCR, the TCRdb table keeps only in-frame clones and is missing some. The table lists 200,000 to 250,000 clones, approximately 78% of them singletons. The sequencing sample was made of peripheral blood. All receptors derive from a woman aged 80 or over with COVID-19, enrolled during active disease. Both conserved end residues are part of each CDR3. Each record gives: clone size, J gene, V gene, D gene, CDR3 protein, CDR3 DNA. D genes are given only for firm matches. Not all rows give a size; the values are once, few, many and, for expanded clones, a class.

-,TRBJ2-7,TRBV2,-,CASTGQVSYEQYF,TGTGCCAGCACCGGACAAGTCTCCTACGAGCAGTACTTC
-,TRBJ2-1,TRBV6-5,-,CASSRDTEAYNEQFF,TGTGCCAGCAGTCGGGACACCGAGGCCTACAATGAGCAGTTCTTC
once,TRBJ1-3,TRBV21-1,-,CASSKCEGDASGNTIYF,TGTGCCAGCAGCAAATGTGAGGGAGATGCCTCTGGAAACACCATATATTTT
-,TRBJ2-1,TRBV10-3,TRBD2,CASGSRDLDEQFF,TGTGCTAGCGGGAGCAGGGATCTCGATGAGCAGTTCTTC
few,TRBJ2-7,TRBV30,-,CAWSWRGRTYEQYF,TGTGCCTGGAGTTGGAGGGGTAGGACCTACGAGCAGTACTTC
once,TRBJ2-2,TRBV5-4,TRBD2,CASSKRLAGNTGELFF,TGTGCCAGCAGCAAAAGACTAGCGGGGAACACCGGGGAGCTGTTTTTT
-,TRBJ2-7,TRBV28,TRBD1,CASSLTGYDEQYF,TGTGCCAGCAGCCTGACAGGGTACGACGAGCAGTACTTC
-,TRBJ2-4,TRBV28,TRBD2,CASSPSGLAGGKNIQYF,TGTGCCAGCAGTCCTTCTGGACTAGCGGGGGGTAAAAACATTCAGTACTTC
once,TRBJ1-1,TRBV5-1,-,CASILLVVGATEAFF,TGCGCCAGCATCCTATTGGTGGTGGGGGCTACTGAAGCTTTCTTT
-,TRBJ2-1,TRBV7-9,TRBD2,CASSPSRLAGSYNEQFF,TGTGCCAGCAGCCCAAGCAGACTAGCGGGGTCCTACAATGAGCAGTTCTTC
-,TRBJ1-2,TRBV3-1/TRBV3-2,TRBD1,CASSQGVTGKDGYTF,TGTGCCAGCAGCCAAGGCGTGACAGGGAAGGATGGCTACACCTTC
-,TRBJ1-2,TRBV25-1,TRBD1,CASGDEGQGIYGYTF,TGTGCCAGCGGGGACGAGGGACAGGGAATCTATGGCTACACCTTC
-,TRBJ1-1,TRBV10-2,TRBD1,CASSRDRAKTEAFF,TGCGCCAGCAGTCGAGACAGGGCGAAAACTGAAGCTTTCTTT
-,TRBJ1-1,TRBV29-1,-,CSAVRSGDTEAFF,TGCAGCGCCGTCAGGTCGGGGGACACTGAAGCTTTCTTT
-,TRBJ1-5,TRBV6-5,-,CASRGPLNQPQHF,TGTGCCAGCAGGGGGCCCCTCAATCAGCCCCAGCATTTT
-,TRBJ1-2,TRBV2,TRBD1,CASHPGQGAYGYTF,TGTGCCAGCCATCCGGGACAGGGCGCGTATGGCTACACCTTC
-,TRBJ1-1,TRBV18,-,CASSDTVRNTEAFF,TGTGCCAGCTCAGACACCGTGAGGAACACTGAAGCTTTCTTT
-,TRBJ2-1,TRBV11-2,TRBD2,CASSYTSGTYNEQFF,TGTGCCAGCAGCTATACTAGCGGGACCTACAATGAGCAGTTCTTC
-,TRBJ1-2,TRBV5-1,TRBD1,CASSFDRADGYTF,TGCGCCAGCAGCTTCGACAGGGCGGATGGCTACACCTTC
-,TRBJ2-5,TRBV6-6,-,CASSPHDSGQETQYF,TGTGCCAGCAGTCCCCATGATAGCGGCCAAGAGACCCAGTACTTC
-,TRBJ2-2,TRBV9,TRBD1,CASSQMTGTGELFF,TGTGCCAGCAGCCAAATGACAGGGACCGGGGAGCTGTTTTTT
-,TRBJ1-1,TRBV27,-,CASSIFPQGGTEAFF,TGTGCCAGCAGTATTTTCCCTCAGGGTGGCACTGAAGCTTTCTTT
-,TRBJ2-7,TRBV30,TRBD2,CAWSRPRTSGRTNSYEQYF,TGTGCCTGGAGTCGCCCTAGGACTAGCGGGAGGACCAACTCCTACGAGCAGTACTTC
-,TRBJ2-2,TRBV7-3,TRBD2,CASSKREGVANTGELFF,TGTGCCAGCAGCAAGCGGGAGGGGGTCGCGAACACCGGGGAGCTGTTTTTT
-,TRBJ2-7,TRBV5-4,-,CASSLELGKYEQYF,TGTGCCAGCAGCTTGGAACTAGGGAAATACGAGCAGTACTTC
-,TRBJ1-6,TRBV14,-,CASSQDRTGQSLHF,TGTGCCAGCAGCCAAGATCGTACAGGGCAATCCCTCCACTTT
-,TRBJ1-2,TRBV7-3,-,CASSLTGTGNYGYTF,TGTGCCAGCAGCTTAACGGGAACAGGCAACTATGGCTACACCTTC
-,TRBJ1-1,TRBV29-1,-,CSVGKGQRTEAFF,TGCAGCGTTGGAAAGGGGCAGAGGACTGAAGCTTTCTTT
-,TRBJ2-5,TRBV2,TRBD2,CATGGLAGVWETQYF,TGTGCCACCGGAGGACTAGCGGGAGTTTGGGAGACCCAGTACTTC
-,TRBJ2-7,TRBV19,TRBD1,CASSPRDRGSQWYF,TGTGCCAGTAGCCCAAGGGACAGGGGCTCGCAATGGTACTTC
-,TRBJ1-1,TRBV7-2,-,CASRATGNTKAFF,TGTGCCAGCAGGGCCACAGGGAACACTAAAGCTTTCTTT
few,TRBJ2-1,TRBV7-2,TRBD2,CASSLAGGMDEQFF,TGTGCCAGCAGCTTAGCGGGAGGGATGGATGAGCAGTTCTTC
-,TRBJ2-2,TRBV9,TRBD2,CASSSRTSGGTGELFF,TGTGCCAGCAGCTCAAGGACTAGCGGGGGAACCGGGGAGCTGTTTTTT
few,TRBJ2-7,TRBV28,-,CASSLETYEQYF,TGTGCCAGCAGTTTGGAGACCTACGAGCAGTACTTC
-,TRBJ2-1,TRBV6-5,TRBD2,CASRLTSGPRNEQFF,TGTGCCAGCAGACTAACTAGCGGCCCACGGAATGAGCAGTTCTTC
-,TRBJ1-1,TRBV28,-,CASSLFLAVEAFF,TGTGCCAGCAGTTTATTTTTGGCAGTTGAAGCTTTCTTT
-,TRBJ2-1,TRBV2,TRBD2,CASRTSGGSGEQFF,TGTGCCAGCAGGACTAGCGGGGGGTCAGGTGAGCAGTTCTTC
-,TRBJ2-5,TRBV14,TRBD1,CASSRRGRETQYF,TGTGCCAGCAGCCGTAGGGGGCGGGAGACCCAGTACTTC
-,TRBJ1-1,TRBV5-4,-,CASSITGYGTEAFF,TGTGCCAGCAGCATAACAGGGTATGGCACTGAAGCTTTCTTT
-,TRBJ2-1,TRBV19,-,CASRSALYNEQFF,TGTGCCAGTCGTTCTGCGCTGTACAATGAGCAGTTCTTC
-,TRBJ2-7,TRBV13,TRBD1,CASSSDRDRVHEQYF,TGTGCCAGCAGCTCCGACCGGGACAGGGTCCACGAGCAGTACTTC
-,TRBJ1-2,TRBV19,TRBD1,CASSISGTGGKDYGYTF,TGTGCCAGTAGTATCTCCGGGACAGGGGGAAAGGACTATGGCTACACCTTC
few,TRBJ2-3,TRBV9,TRBD1,CASSPSNPGDSFYFVTQYF,TGTGCCAGCAGCCCTTCAAACCCCGGGGACAGCTTTTACTTTGTTACGCAGTATTTT
-,TRBJ1-1,TRBV5-1,-,CASSLGQTSEAFF,TGCGCCAGCAGCCTAGGACAGACTTCGGAAGCTTTCTTT
-,TRBJ1-1,TRBV4-2,-,CASSPQGNTEAFF,TGTGCCAGCAGCCCACAGGGGAACACTGAAGCTTTCTTT
-,TRBJ1-6,TRBV7-8,TRBD1,CASSFSGQGDSPLHF,TGTGCCAGCAGCTTTTCGGGACAGGGTGATTCACCCCTCCACTTT
-,TRBJ1-5,TRBV5-8,-,CASSTWGAPSKFGNQPQHF,TGTGCCAGCAGCACCTGGGGAGCGCCTTCGAAATTTGGCAATCAGCCCCAGCATTTT
-,TRBJ1-4,TRBV7-9,TRBD1,CASRSGTGDEKLFF,TGTGCCAGCAGATCCGGGACAGGGGATGAAAAACTGTTTTTT
once,TRBJ1-6,TRBV12-5,-,CASGFKRDVDSPLHF,TGTGCTAGTGGTTTCAAGCGGGACGTGGATTCACCCCTCCACTTT
-,TRBJ2-2,TRBV28,TRBD2,CASSPSGSNTGELFF,TGTGCCAGCAGTCCTAGCGGGAGTAACACCGGGGAGCTGTTTTTT
few,TRBJ2-7,TRBV4-2,TRBD2,CASSQDSAGGSYEQYF,TGTGCCAGCAGCCAAGATAGCGCGGGAGGGAGTTACGAGCAGTACTTC
-,TRBJ1-1,TRBV6-5,TRBD1,CASARQGANTEAFF,TGTGCCAGCGCCAGACAGGGGGCCAACACTGAAGCTTTCTTT
once,TRBJ1-2,TRBV5-5,-,CASSFGDTGSAYGYTF,TGTGCCAGCAGCTTTGGGGACACAGGGTCGGCCTATGGCTACACCTTC
-,TRBJ1-6,TRBV2,TRBD1,CASRIQGVPNSPLHF,TGTGCCAGCAGGATTCAGGGGGTACCTAATTCACCCCTCCACTTT